This T cell receptor (beta chain) stems from a study of blood T cell repertoires in COVID-19 (dated by TCRdb to 2019 to 2021). Background on the whole study: Samples covering the acute and convalescent phases of COVID-19 were provided by collaborators in the United States, Italy and Spain. The prospective study material was composed of cDNA or gDNA derived from T cells, B-cell-depleted T cells, or PBMCs. Subjects who had been exposed to COVID-19, were actively infected with it, or had recovered from it provided the deeply sampled blood TCRbeta repertoires that made up the dataset. The repertoires were released in a freely available public database intended as a resource for research on the immune response to SARS-CoV-2. The samples were drawn from two sources: the first 160 participants of the ongoing ImmuneRACE study, and fewer than 1,500 subjects contributed by 6 global collaborators. The sample metadata nearly always contained a de-identified subject ID, COVID-19 status, age in years and sex. Where available, HLA class I and class II types were taken from metadata supplied by the sample provider and were not determined by assay-based typing.

About this clone itself: What antigen it recognizes has not been identified. Base qualities are missing; no much larger clone stands one base away.

TCRbeta CDR3 regions were amplified from genomic DNA by means of the immunoSEQ Assay, a bias-controlled multiplex PCR. The study's own analysis went as follows. The number of nucleated cells in each sample was estimated from the amplification of reference gene primers within the assay. To quantify the absolute abundance of each unique TCRbeta CDR3 rearrangement, sequence reads were collapsed and filtered. For each sample, productive Simpson clonality was calculated as the square root of Simpson's diversity index over productive rearrangements. The clones in this table, taken by TCRdb from immuneACCESS, are in-frame only. Not every clone is retained; where verified, under half of the shortfall comes from an unresolved V gene, and the cause of the rest is unknown. V, J and clone size are taken as reported in that table, and D and trimming were inferred from the DNA itself. The sample profile shows 350,000 or so clones; roughly nine tenths of them were found once. The top ten hold approximately 4.1% of the sample.

In Seattle, one collaborating source enrolled patients while the infection was active and tracked those patients longitudinally over the course of disease. Each collaborating institution followed its own protocols to collect whole blood in K2EDTA tubes. Collaborator samples were shipped for TCRbeta analysis as frozen whole blood, isolated PBMCs, or DNA extracted from either sample type. A distance of 14 bases separates the germline ends of V and J, which lose 6 bases and 5 bases respectively. CDR1 and CDR2 (SGHDN, FVKESK) derive from the germline V gene. The CDR3, from cysteine to phenylalanine, totals 14 residues. The read is trimmed to its CDR3 DNA, 42 bases read in frame from base 1. What the study reported, not specific to this receptor: How much clinical and demographic metadata was included differed by source and by participant, and the metadata was provided uncurated.

The sequence is built from TRBV14 and TRBJ1-5; a tentative D match to TRBD1 spans 6 bases. The source material was peripheral blood. This TCR was sampled from a woman aged 55 to 70 with COVID-19, enrolled during active disease. The bases are TGTGCCAGCAGTCCAACAGGGAACCATCAGCCCCAGCATTTT. Its coded protein is CASSPTGNHQPQHF.